This T cell receptor beta chain was identified during a study of shared clonotypes between healthy human individuals. About the study: Each donor's CD4 naive and CD4 memory cells filled three plates apiece, CD8 naive two, and CD8 memory one.

Notes on the study in general: Relative to memory subsets, naive subsets generally showed larger estimated richness.

Germline CDR1 reads SEHNR; CDR2 reads FQNEAQ (reference sequence). This CDR3 spans 13 amino acids. V was pared by 5 bases and J by 10 bases, with 15 bases between. Comment on this clone: Its matching antigen is unknown.

Donors, healthy HIV-negative adults, lacked recent acute infections or vaccinations. Some clones are missing from TCRdb's copy, which holds only in-frame ones; the method was immunoSEQ multiplex PCR. The repertoire includes about 2.4 million clones, roughly 93% of them detected once, and around 0.4% sits in the top ten. The TCR sequence derives from a man aged 18 to 30 in good health. Some clones in this sample may be carry-over from other donors' samples. The chain recombines TRBV7-9 with TRBJ2-1, with D unclear. The source material was naive CD4+ T cells from PBMCs. The subset is: CD45RA+ positively selected. The CDR3 DNA reads as TGTGCCAGCAGCCCTACAACTTTCCTAGAGCAGTTCTTC. Translating it yields CASSPTTFLEQFF.